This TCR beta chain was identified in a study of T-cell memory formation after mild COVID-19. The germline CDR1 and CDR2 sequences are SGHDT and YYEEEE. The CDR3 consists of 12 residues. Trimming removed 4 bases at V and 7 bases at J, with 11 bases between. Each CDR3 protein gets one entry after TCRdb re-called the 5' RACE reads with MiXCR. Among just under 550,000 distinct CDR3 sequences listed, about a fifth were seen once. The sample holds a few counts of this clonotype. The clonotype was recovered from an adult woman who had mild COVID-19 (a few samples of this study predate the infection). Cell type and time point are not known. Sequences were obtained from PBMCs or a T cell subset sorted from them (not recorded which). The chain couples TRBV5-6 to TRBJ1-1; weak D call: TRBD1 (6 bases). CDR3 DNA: TGTGCCAGCAGCCTGACAGGCCATGAAGCTTTCTTT. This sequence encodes CASSLTGHEAFF. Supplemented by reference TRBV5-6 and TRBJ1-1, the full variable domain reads DAGVTQSPTHLIKTRGQQVTLRCSPKSGHDTVSWYQQALGQGPQFIFQYYEEEERQRGNFPDRFSGHQFPNYSSELNVNALLLGDSALYLCASSLTGHEAFFGQGTRLTVV.